The 7 T cell receptor beta chains below all came from one sample that was sequenced in a study of low-dose radiotherapy and immunotherapy resistance in tumors (dated 2022 in TCRdb). The time point label for this specimen denotes: before trial treatment. The reads were generated on an Illumina MiniSeq. Superscript III and a set of TRAV- and TRBV-specific primers were used to synthesize first-strand cDNA, so that both TCRalpha and TCRbeta chains were covered. TCRs were amplified for around 20 PCR cycles with Phusion, using a constant-region primer paired with the adapter attached to the V primers. Using fastp at Q25 and MiXCR, TCRdb reprocessed the public reads and kept productive beta chains. Rows matching on CDR3 protein sequence are summarized as one entry with the most common DNA and genes. The sample table lists 75,000 to 95,000 distinct CDR3 sequences, under 9.5% of them with a count of one. The ten most abundant clones make up around 1% of the sample.

Sequenced here: PBMCs, sampled before treatment. The receptors stem from a male donor with prostate cancer.

This clonotype has a count of ten or more. This chain connects TRBV7-9 to TRBJ2-7; no clear D gene. The CDR3 runs 11 residues. Germline CDR1 SEHNR, CDR2 FQNEAQ (reference sequence). V was shortened by 1 base and J by 5 bases, with 3 bases between the two germline ends. Here the CDR3 reads CASSLVHEQYF. CDR3 DNA: TGTGCCAGCAGCTTAGTCCACGAGCAGTACTTC.

This clonotype appeared many times. The genes are TRBV28 and TRBJ2-3; 12 nucleotides line up with TRBD2. In germline, CDR1 is MDHEN, CDR2 SYDVKM. V was clipped by 5 bases and J by 5 bases; unmatched bases: 8. The CDR3 spans 16 residues. This CDR3 reads CASSGLAGGPEDTQYF. DNA of the CDR3: TGTGCCAGCAGTGGCCTAGCGGGAGGGCCGGAAGATACGCAGTATTTT.

Of note for this clonotype: Since a much larger clone is just one base distant, this may be a read error. The V call is TRBV12-3 or TRBV12-4, the J call TRBJ2-1; D possibly matches TRBD1 or TRBD2 (5 bases each). The CDR3 covers 13 residues. The V and J ends lost 6 bases and 10 bases respectively, with 16 bases between them. CDR3 coding DNA: TGTGCCAGCAGACAATCGGGGACCTACGAGCAGTTCTTC. This encodes CASRQSGTYEQFF.

This clonotype was recorded many times. The genes are TRBV29-1 and TRBJ2-7; possibly TRBD1 or TRBD2 for D (5 bases each). The V and J ends lost 6 bases and 3 bases respectively, with 9 bases between them. The length of the CDR3 is 11 residues. Germline V gene lookup returns CDR1 SQVTM and CDR2 ANQGSEA. The CDR3 region is CSVERGYEQYF. CDR3 nucleotide sequence: TGCAGCGTGGAGAGGGGCTACGAGCAGTACTTC.

This clonotype was seen at least ten times. The V call is TRBV7-2, the J call TRBJ2-3, with no clear D. This CDR3 spans 12 amino acids. Germline V gene lookup returns CDR1 SGHTA and CDR2 FQGNSA. V was trimmed by 5 bases and J by 7 bases, leaving 10 bases between them. DNA of the CDR3: TGTGCCAGCAGCCAACAAGTCAATACGCAGTATTTT. This encodes CASSQQVNTQYF.

This clonotype was found many times. V gene TRBV29-1 combines with J gene TRBJ2-6; TRBD1 aligns across 11 bases. The CDR3 sequence is 15 residues long. CDR1 and CDR2 (germline): SQVTM, ANQGSEA. After removal of 4 bases from V and 2 bases from J, the junction contained 1 base not matched to a gene. Here the CDR3 reads CSVGGQGAGANVLTF. The CDR3 region has the DNA TGCAGCGTTGGGGGACAGGGGGCTGGGGCCAACGTCCTGACTTTC.

This clonotype was seen ten or more times. The chain links TRBV20-1 to TRBJ1-6; D ambiguous. The CDR3 totals 16 residues. Looked up from germline, CDR1 is DFQATT and CDR2 is SNEGSKA (reference sequence). The CDR3 region is CVAKDHASSYNSPLHF. The CDR3 DNA follows: TGCGTCGCAAAGGATCACGCTAGCTCCTATAATTCACCCCTCCACTTT.